The 22 T cell receptor beta chains in this list originate from one sample, sequenced in a study of blood T cells in healthy people across ages. For the second PCR, which ran for roughly 6 to 11 cycles, a sample-barcoded 5' primer and a J-beta primer mix were used. TCRdb ran MiXCR on the 5' RACE reads and lists one entry per CDR3 protein. The sample carries fewer than 2 million distinct CDR3 sequences, approximately 39% recorded once. What was sequenced was blood. The source of these receptors is a human donor in good health.

This clonotype showed up just a few times. The chain employs TRBV9 and TRBJ2-7, with TRBD1 matching 9 bases. The junction had 7 bases not matched to a gene; V was cut back by 3 bases and J by 3 bases. The CDR3 totals 15 residues. The germline V gene has CDR1 SGDLS and CDR2 YYNGEE. The CDR3 here is CASSAGTGTIYEQYF. The CDR3 coding sequence is TGTGCCAGCAGCGCAGGGACAGGGACCATCTACGAGCAGTACTTC.

The chain is built from TRBV5-1 and TRBJ2-7; 8 bases align to TRBD1. Germline V CDR1 and CDR2: SGHRS, YFSETQ. The CDR3 is 16 residues long. V lost 2 bases and J lost 6; bases outside the gene matches: 13. The CDR3 DNA reads as TGCGCCAGCAGCTTCCTGCCCGAAGTGACAGGGGCCGAGCAGTACTTC. Its translation is CASSFLPEVTGAEQYF.

V is TRBV7-2 and J is TRBJ1-2; the match to TRBD1 covers 9 bases. Germline V lookup: CDR1 SGHTA, CDR2 FQGNSA. CDR3 length equals 17 residues. V lost 0 bases and J lost 5; bases outside the gene matches: 10. The DNA for the CDR3 is TGTGCCAGCAGCTTAGCAGCCGGGACAGGGAGTTGGTATGGCTACACCTTC. It yields the protein CASSLAAGTGSWYGYTF.

This clonotype was seen more than once but under ten times. The chain employs TRBV27 and TRBJ1-4, with 7 bases fitting TRBD1. Germline values: CDR1 MNHEY, CDR2 SMNVEV (reference sequence). The CDR3 sequence is 14 residues long. After removal of 6 bases from V and 8 bases from J, the junction contained 9 bases not matched to a gene. This CDR3 reads CASRSTGSGEKLFF. Written as DNA, the CDR3 is TGTGCCAGCAGGTCGACAGGGAGTGGGGAAAAACTGTTTTTT.

This chain connects TRBV29-1 to TRBJ2-2, with D perhaps TRBD1 or TRBD2 (6 bases each). CDR3 length: 12 residues. Per the germline V gene, CDR1 is SQVTM and CDR2 is ANQGSEA. V shed 7 bases and J shed 5 bases, with 11 bases lying between them. CDR3 sequence (DNA): TGCAGCGCTAAGGGGGGAACCGGGGAGCTGTTTTTT. This encodes CSAKGGTGELFF.

The chain carries TRBV12-3 or TRBV12-4 and TRBJ1-4, with no clear D. CDR3 length: 13 amino acids. V was cut by 4 bases and J by 7 bases, with 10 bases left in between. In DNA, the CDR3 is TGTGCCAGCAGTTCCGGACGGTCTGAAAAACTGTTTTTT. This encodes CASSSGRSEKLFF.

The rearrangement uses TRBV2 and TRBJ2-3, with D possibly TRBD2 on 7 matching bases. The CDR3 is made up of 15 amino acids. V was cut by 7 bases and J by 1 base, with 15 bases left in between. Germline lookup yields CDR1 SNHLY and CDR2 FYNNEI. The CDR3 here is CASKGGVGRTDTQYF. In nucleotides, the CDR3 is TGTGCCAGCAAGGGGGGGGTGGGACGCACAGATACGCAGTATTTT.

The chain joins TRBV2 to TRBJ2-5; 9 bases align to TRBD2. V shed 2 bases, J shed 1 base, and the junction held 5 bases outside the gene matches. This CDR3 region has 16 residues. In germline, CDR1 is SNHLY, CDR2 FYNNEI. CDR3 protein: CASSEFERGVQETQYF. For the CDR3, the DNA is TGTGCCAGCAGTGAATTCGAGCGGGGGGTCCAAGAGACCCAGTACTTC.

This chain uses TRBV7-3 with TRBJ1-1; TRBD1 matches at 7 bases. CDR3 length: 14 residues. After removal of 5 bases from V and 6 bases from J, the junction contained 9 bases not matched to a gene. Per germline, CDR1 SGHTA and CDR2 FQGTGA. The CDR3 DNA follows: TGTGCCAGCAGCCCCAGACAGGGTACCCCTGAAGCTTTCTTT. This translates into CASSPRQGTPEAFF.

The chain employs TRBV12-3 or TRBV12-4 and TRBJ2-1; TRBD2 matches 7 bases. The CDR3 totals 15 residues. V lost 6 bases and J lost 2; bases outside the gene matches: 7. Here the CDR3 DNA reads TGTGCCAGCAGCAATCGAGCGGGGACCTACAATGAGCAGTTCTTC. This sequence encodes CASSNRAGTYNEQFF.

The chain couples TRBV20-1 to TRBJ1-2; D is uncertain. Trimming took 6 bases from V and 2 from J, leaving 13 bases between them. The germline gives CDR1 DFQATT, CDR2 SNEGSKA (reference sequence). The CDR3 loop spans 13 amino acids. The CDR3 DNA sequence: TGCAGTGCCCCGGATAGTACAAACTATGGCTACACCTTC. It translates to CSAPDSTNYGYTF.

This clonotype has a handful of counts. This chain uses TRBV5-1 with TRBJ2-5; D is unresolved. The CDR3 extends over 14 amino acids. Trimming left V 5 bases short and J 0 bases short, with 11 bases between. Per germline, CDR1 SGHRS and CDR2 YFSETQ. The CDR3 loop is CASSPISHQETQYF. The CDR3 DNA reads TGCGCCAGCAGTCCCATATCCCACCAAGAGACCCAGTACTTC. Supplemented by reference TRBV5-1 and TRBJ2-5, the full variable domain reads KAGVTQTPRYLIKTRGQQVTLSCSPISGHRSVSWYQQTPGQGLQFLFEYFSETQRNKGNFPGRFSGRQFSNSRSEMNVSTLELGDSALYLCASSPISHQETQYFGPGTRLLVL.

Only a few counts were recorded for this clonotype. The V gene is TRBV29-1, the J gene TRBJ2-7, with D unresolved. Trimming removed 0 bases from V and 3 bases from J, with 15 bases in between. This CDR3 is built from 15 residues. CDR1 is SQVTM, CDR2 ANQGSEA, per germline. The DNA of the CDR3 is TGCAGCGTTGAAGATTGGGCAGAGCCCGACTACGAGCAGTACTTC. Translation gives CSVEDWAEPDYEQYF.

The chain has TRBV7-2 and TRBJ2-1; maybe TRBD1 (5 bases). Germline CDR1 is SGHTA and CDR2 is FQGNSA. The V and J ends lost 7 bases and 5 bases respectively, with 18 bases between them. This CDR3 is built from 15 residues. The DNA for the CDR3 is TGTGCCAGCACCCTAATAGACACCAGGGACAATGAGCAGTTCTTC. Encoded protein: CASTLIDTRDNEQFF. Full variable domain (missing parts from reference TRBV7-2 and TRBJ2-1): GAGVSQSPSNKVTEKGKDVELRCDPISGHTALYWYRQSLGQGLEFLIYFQGNSAPDKSGLPSDRFSAERTGGSVSTLTIQRTQQEDSAVYLCASTLIDTRDNEQFFGPGTRLTVL.

This clonotype was picked up many times. The chain uses TRBV7-9 and TRBJ2-5; 8 bases fit TRBD1. V was clipped by 5 bases and J by 2 bases; unmatched bases: 10. CDR3 length equals 16 residues. The germline gives CDR1 SEHNR, CDR2 FQNEAQ (reference sequence). CDR3 nucleotide sequence: TGTGCCAGCAGCCCTCGGGACAGGAGATATCAAGAGACCCAGTACTTC. Protein product: CASSPRDRRYQETQYF. Together with reference TRBV7-9 and TRBJ2-5, the CDR3 gives the full variable domain: DTGVSQNPRHKITKRGQNVTFRCDPISEHNRLYWYRQTLGQGPEFLTYFQNEAQLEKSRLLSDRFSAERPKGSFSTLEIQRTEQGDSAMYLCASSPRDRRYQETQYFGPGTRLLVL.

V gene TRBV4-2 combines with J gene TRBJ1-6, with no clear D. Germline lookup yields CDR1 LGHNA and CDR2 YNFKEQ. CDR3 size: 15 residues. V shed 1 base and J shed 8 bases, with 12 bases lying between them. The CDR3 DNA sequence: TGTGCCAGCAGCCAAGCTCCGGCAGAGTATTCACCCCTCCACTTT. Translated, it gives CASSQAPAEYSPLHF.

The chain recombines TRBV20-1 with TRBJ2-5; TRBD2 matches at 7 bases. This CDR3 comprises 12 residues. Germline V CDR1 and CDR2: DFQATT, SNEGSKA (reference sequence). V shed 6 bases and J 4 bases; nucleotides not matched to a gene: 5. The CDR3 nucleotides are TGCAGTGCGCCGACTAGCCCAGAGACCCAGTACTTC. Translating gives CSAPTSPETQYF.

In this sample, this clonotype turned up a few times. The chain carries TRBV28 and TRBJ1-2; no clear D. The germline V and J ends were trimmed by 8 bases and 5 bases, with 9 bases remaining between them. Germline-derived CDR1 and CDR2 are MDHEN and SYDVKM. The CDR3 totals 11 residues. The CDR3 reads CASGNGYGYTF. CDR3 bases: TGTGCCAGCGGTAATGGTTATGGCTACACCTTC.

This clonotype has just a few counts. The DNA of the CDR3 is TGTGCCAGCAGTTACTCGAGTCGCGGTTATCAGCCCCAGCATTTT. Translating gives CASSYSSRGYQPQHF. The V call is TRBV6-2 or TRBV6-3, the J call TRBJ1-5; no definite D call. Germline V CDR1 and CDR2: MNHEY, SVGEGT. The V end was cut by 0 bases, the J end by 5 bases, with 11 bases between. CDR3 size: 15 residues.

The chain carries TRBV5-1 and TRBJ2-2; D could derive from TRBD1 or TRBD2 (5 bases each). The V end was cut by 0 bases, the J end by 2 bases, with 20 bases between. Germline CDR1 SGHRS, CDR2 YFSETQ. CDR3 length equals 19 residues. CDR3 in DNA: TGCGCCAGCAGCTTGGATTCTCGTCTTCGGGGCAGAAACACCGGGGAGCTGTTTTTT. Amino acid sequence: CASSLDSRLRGRNTGELFF.

The rearrangement joins TRBV20-1 to TRBJ2-5, with D maybe TRBD2 (6 bases). The CDR3 is 14 amino acids. Looked up from germline, CDR1 is DFQATT and CDR2 is SNEGSKA (reference sequence). V dropped 3 bases and J dropped 11 bases, with 22 bases sitting between them. The CDR3 DNA is TGCAGTGCTAGCTACCCGGGACTGTACAATGAGCAGTACTTC. Its translation: CSASYPGLYNEQYF.

The sample holds a few counts of this clonotype. V is TRBV2 and J is TRBJ2-3; D is undetermined. CDR3 length: 16 residues. With 5 bases removed from V and 0 bases from J, the gap between germline ends came to 15 bases. From germline, CDR1 is SNHLY and CDR2 FYNNEI. The CDR3 region has the DNA TGTGCCAGCAGTTCTGACTCGGCCCCAAGCACAGATACGCAGTATTTT. This encodes CASSSDSAPSTDTQYF.